Reported below is one T cell receptor (beta chain). A second PCR, run for roughly 7 to 12 cycles, used a sample-barcoded 5' primer plus a J-beta primer mix. Each CDR3 protein gets one entry after TCRdb re-called the 5' RACE reads with MiXCR. Among around 600,000 distinct CDR3 sequences, less than 60% were seen once, and the ten largest hold 20% to 25%. Isolated PBMCs totaled at least 7 million in each sample. V lost 7 bases and J lost 8, with 21 bases in between. The CDR3 totals 15 residues. Germline lookup yields CDR1 LGHNA and CDR2 YNFKEQ. The entry originates in a study of blood T cells in healthy people across ages.

This TCR derives from an elderly man in good health. The sample comprised blood. The J gene is TRBJ1-5, the V gene TRBV4-2; a weak D match, TRBD1 (5 bases). The CDR3 DNA reads as TGTGCCAGCAACAGAAAAACAGACAGCAGTGAGCCCCAGCATTTT. The encoded protein is CASNRKTDSSEPQHF.